This passage covers 14 T cell receptor beta chains from one sample sequenced in a study of early T cells in non-severe SARS-CoV-2 infection. TCRdb re-derived calls from the 5' RACE reads in MiXCR, one entry per CDR3 protein. This sample carries about 34,000 distinct CDR3 sequences, 5.5% to 7.5% of them seen once, and the ten largest clones take around 7.1%. Sequencing was done on a sample of whole blood. The receptors originated from an adult who was a healthcare worker with PCR-confirmed SARS-CoV-2 infection or an uninfected control (not recorded which).

This clonotype was seen ten or more times. The chain joins TRBV4-2 to TRBJ2-1; 11 nucleotides match TRBD2. This CDR3 contains 17 residues. CDR1 and CDR2 (germline): LGHNA, YNFKEQ. V dropped 4 bases and J dropped 8; count of bases not matched to a gene: 13. The chain's CDR3 is CASSLGDSGGAFDEQFF. The CDR3 DNA sequence: TGTGCCAGCAGCCTTGGAGATAGCGGGGGGGCCTTCGATGAGCAGTTCTTC.

This clonotype was counted at least ten times. The rearrangement joins TRBV5-5 to TRBJ2-7; D not resolved. Trimming removed 0 bases from V and 4 bases from J, with 5 bases in between. The CDR3 has 12 amino acids. The V gene's germline CDR1 is SGHKS and CDR2 YYEKEE (reference sequence). The DNA of the CDR3 is TGTGCCAGCAGCTTGGGGGGTTACGAGCAGTACTTC. Translating it yields CASSLGGYEQYF.

This clonotype was detected a few times. The gene calls are TRBV7-9 and TRBJ2-3; the D is unclear. V shed 4 bases and J shed 7 bases, with 9 bases lying between them. In germline, CDR1 is SEHNR, CDR2 FQNEAQ (reference sequence). CDR3 size: 12 residues. The CDR3 nucleotides read TGTGCCAGCAGCTCAGAGACGTATACGCAGTATTTT. Protein sequence: CASSSETYTQYF. The full variable domain, with the rest looked up from reference TRBV7-9 and TRBJ2-3, is DTGVSQNPRHKITKRGQNVTFRCDPISEHNRLYWYRQTLGQGPEFLTYFQNEAQLEKSRLLSDRFSAERPKGSFSTLEIQRTEQGDSAMYLCASSSETYTQYFGPGTRLTVL.

The sample holds many counts of this clonotype. The chain joins TRBV30 to TRBJ2-3, with 11 nucleotides matching TRBD1. The CDR3 runs 14 residues. Germline lookup yields CDR1 GTSNPN and CDR2 SVGIG (reference sequence). The junction had 2 bases not matched to a gene; V was cut back by 1 base and J by 5 bases. The CDR3 sequence is CAWSGTGGEDTQYF. CDR3 sequence (DNA): TGTGCCTGGAGTGGGACAGGGGGCGAAGATACGCAGTATTTT.

Many counts were recorded for this clonotype. V is TRBV20-1 and J is TRBJ2-5; TRBD2 matches at 14 bases. There are 14 residues in the CDR3. The germline V gene has CDR1 DFQATT and CDR2 SNEGSKA (reference sequence). V shed 5 bases and J 5 bases; nucleotides not matched to a gene: 4. CDR3 DNA: TGCAGTGCTGAGACTAGCGGGGGGGCCGAGACCCAGTACTTC. It translates to CSAETSGGAETQYF.

In this sample, this clonotype turned up a few times. This rearrangement joins TRBV30 to TRBJ1-6; D uncertain. CDR1 and CDR2 (germline): GTSNPN, SVGIG (reference sequence). The ends were cut back, 3 bases at V and 2 bases at J, with 8 bases in the middle. The CDR3 is 14 residues long. CDR3 bases: TGTGCCTGGAGAAAAGGGCCCTATAATTCACCCCTCCACTTT. Its translation is CAWRKGPYNSPLHF.

This clonotype was detected ten times or more. It is unclear where the CDR3 begins or ends on the DNA, so no DNA is shown, and the CDR3 is as TCRdb lists it. The chain carries TRBV3-2 and TRBJ1-4; TRBD1 was called by the table and not checked on the DNA. TRBV3-2 is a listed pseudogene. Inclusive of both ends, the CDR3 amounts to 19 amino acids. The CDR3: CASSQVGTGTDATNEKLFF.

The table lists this clonotype with many counts. The chain has TRBV24-1 and TRBJ2-1; 9 bases fit TRBD1. The germline V gene encodes CDR1 KGHDR and CDR2 SFDVKD. V trimming: 3 bases; J trimming: 5 bases; junction bases outside the gene matches: 7. The CDR3 loop spans 16 amino acids. The CDR3 DNA reads as TGTGCCACCAGTGATCCCGGACAGGGGATGCACAATGAGCAGTTCTTC. This encodes CATSDPGQGMHNEQFF.

This clonotype was recorded many times. The CDR3 DNA reads as TGTGCAAGTCGCTTAGCGTGGGGGGAGATGTACCAAGAGACCCAGTACTTC. Protein: CASRLAWGEMYQETQYF. V and J are TRBV12-2 and TRBJ2-5; the table names TRBD1, a call not compared with the DNA. TRBV12-2 is tagged as a pseudogene. The CDR3 covers 17 residues.

Turning to this clonotype: The junction differs from germline at one of its ends, possibly a read error. This chain uses TRBV5-4 with TRBJ1-1; D perhaps matches TRBD1 (5 bases). The germline V gene has CDR1 SGHNT and CDR2 YYREEE (reference sequence). The CDR3 spans 13 residues. This CDR3 is CATAPGGNTEVFF. CDR3 in DNA: TGTGCCACAGCACCGGGGGGTAACACTGAAGTTTTCTTT.

Turning to this clonotype: A much larger clone sits a single nucleotide away, making a read error possible. Because the CDR3 is missing its conserved closing phenylalanine or tryptophan, this is likely a read error. The chain recombines TRBV4-3 with TRBJ1-2, with D hard to call. Deletions cut 0 bases from V and 4 bases from J, with 6 bases between. The V gene's germline CDR1 is LGHNA and CDR2 YSLEER. CDR3 length equals 13 residues. This CDR3 reads CASSQDAGYGYTL. The DNA of the CDR3 is TGCGCCAGCAGCCAAGATGCGGGCTATGGCTACACCCTC.

A word on this clonotype: This may be a read error, as it is one base from a much larger clone. The chain combines TRBV6-5 with TRBJ1-3, with D possibly matching TRBD1 (5 bases). Germline CDR1 and CDR2: MNHEY and SVGAGI. CDR3 length: 15 amino acids. The CDR3 spells CAGSRGLSTGNTIYF. The CDR3 DNA reads as TGTGCCGGCAGCCGGGGACTAAGCACTGGAAACACCATATATTTT.

This clonotype was observed many times. This chain links TRBV5-1 with TRBJ2-3; D gene unclear. This CDR3 has 11 residues. Trimming stripped 7 bases from V and 2 bases from J, with 5 bases between. Germline loops: CDR1 SGHRS, CDR2 YFSETQ. The CDR3 region is CASSLTDTQYF. The CDR3 nucleotides read TGCGCCAGCTCTCTCACAGATACGCAGTATTTT. Complete variable domain (other parts from reference TRBV5-1 and TRBJ2-3): KAGVTQTPRYLIKTRGQQVTLSCSPISGHRSVSWYQQTPGQGLQFLFEYFSETQRNKGNFPGRFSGRQFSNSRSEMNVSTLELGDSALYLCASSLTDTQYFGPGTRLTVL.

This clonotype was detected a few times. The rearrangement links TRBV7-2 to TRBJ2-3, with D possibly TRBD2 on 5 matching bases. The CDR3 runs to 16 residues. Germline lookup yields CDR1 SGHTA and CDR2 FQGNSA. V lost 3 bases and J lost 2, with 15 bases in between. CDR3 DNA: TGTGCCAGCAGCTTCGGATTACGGGGATCCACAGATACGCAGTATTTT. It specifies CASSFGLRGSTDTQYF.